Below are 30 T cell receptor beta chains sequenced from a single sample in a study of blood T cell repertoires in COVID-19 (TCRdb year 2020). Library preparation employed the immunoSEQ multiplex PCR assay. TCRdb holds this immuneACCESS table with in-frame rearrangements only. Some clones are missing; in checked studies, unresolved V genes explain under half, and the rest has no known cause. The sample data list 30,000 to 40,000 clones, and more than 85% of these were observed just once. The ten largest make up approximately 0.95% of the sample. Sequenced sample: peripheral blood. The receptor source for this set is a male donor with active COVID-19.

This clone was picked up one time. The genes are TRBV7-3 and TRBJ1-1; 7 bases map to TRBD1. Germline V gives CDR1 SGHTA, CDR2 FQGTGA. V was pared by 0 bases and J by 5 bases, with 12 bases of the junction left unmatched. CDR3 length: 17 amino acids. CDR3 protein: CASSLTGGGFLGTEAFF. Here the CDR3 DNA reads TGTGCCAGCAGCTTAACAGGGGGCGGGTTTCTGGGTACTGAAGCTTTCTTT.

The chain uses TRBV11-2 and TRBJ2-7, with a weak D call TRBD1 (6 bases). The CDR3 extends over 15 amino acids. The germline CDR1 and CDR2 sequences are SGHAT and FQNNGV. The V gene lost 5 bases and the J gene lost 0 bases, with 14 bases spanning the gap. This CDR3 is CASSHVRGSSYEQYF. Written as DNA, the CDR3 is TGTGCCAGCAGCCACGTGAGGGGGAGCTCCTACGAGCAGTACTTC.

The rearrangement uses TRBV10-1 and TRBJ2-3, with a possible D match to TRBD2 (5 bases). CDR1 WNHNN and CDR2 SYGVQD come from the germline V gene (reference sequence). Trimming cost V 0 bases and J 0 bases, with 7 bases left between them. The length of the CDR3 is 15 residues. CDR3 bases: TGCGCCAGCAGTGAGTCTAGCGCTAGCACAGATACGCAGTATTTT. Its translation: CASSESSASTDTQYF.

The gene calls are TRBV7-9 and TRBJ1-1; the D is unclear. The germline V and J ends were trimmed by 1 base and 3 bases, with 9 bases remaining between them. Germline V gives CDR1 SEHNR, CDR2 FQNEAQ (reference sequence). CDR3 size: 14 residues. CDR3 DNA: TGTGCCAGCAGCTTAGTTGAACGGGACACTGAAGCTTTCTTT. Its protein product is CASSLVERDTEAFF.

This clone was picked up one time. The chain combines TRBV4-1 with TRBJ2-7, with 13 bases fitting TRBD2. J lost 0 bases, V lost 4 bases, and 6 bases had no gene match. CDR3 length equals 17 residues. Germline V lookup: CDR1 MGHRA, CDR2 YSYEKL. The CDR3 nucleotides are TGCGCCAGCAGCCCTCGACTAGCGGGGGGCCTCTCCTACGAGCAGTACTTC. It encodes CASSPRLAGGLSYEQYF.

The chain links TRBV18 to TRBJ1-5, with 7 bases fitting TRBD1. After removal of 6 bases from V and 2 bases from J, the junction contained 7 bases not matched to a gene. Germline V gene data show CDR1 as KGHSH and CDR2 as LQKENI. The CDR3 has 15 residues. CDR3 residues: CASSRQGGGNQPQHF. As DNA, the CDR3 is TGTGCCAGCTCCCGACAGGGCGGGGGCAATCAGCCCCAGCATTTT. The full variable domain, in which reference TRBV18 and TRBJ1-5 provide the parts outside the CDR3, is NAGVMQNPRHLVRRRGQEARLRCSPMKGHSHVYWYRQLPEEGLKFMVYLQKENIIDESGMPKERFSAEFPKEGPSILRIQQVVRGDSAAYFCASSRQGGGNQPQHFGDGTRLSIL.

The chain has TRBV30 and TRBJ1-3, with no clear D. The CDR3 is 15 amino acids. The V and J ends lost 4 bases and 0 bases respectively, with 13 bases between them. Per the germline V gene, CDR1 is GTSNPN and CDR2 is SVGIG (reference sequence). The CDR3 protein is CAWNLGGLSGNTIYF. The DNA for the CDR3 is TGTGCCTGGAACCTCGGCGGGCTCTCTGGAAACACCATATATTTT.

V gene TRBV7-2 combines with J gene TRBJ2-3, with 7 bases identical to TRBD2. V shed 4 bases, J shed 1 base, and the junction held 8 bases outside the gene matches. The CDR3 is 16 amino acids. Germline CDR1 and CDR2: SGHTA and FQGNSA. The CDR3 region is CASSSIRAGGTDTQYF. CDR3 bases: TGTGCCAGCAGCTCCATTAGGGCGGGGGGCACAGATACGCAGTATTTT.

The genes are TRBV30 and TRBJ1-1; D ambiguous. CDR1 is GTSNPN and CDR2 is SVGIG in the germline V gene (reference sequence). This CDR3 has 14 amino acids. V gave up 3 bases and J gave up 1 base, with 12 bases separating them. DNA for the CDR3: TGTGCCTGGAGGATGGCCTTATCGAACACTGAAGCTTTCTTT. This codes for CAWRMALSNTEAFF.

This clone was seen only once. The gene calls are TRBV2 and TRBJ1-2, with unresolved D. The length of the CDR3 is 15 residues. Trimming removed 4 bases from V and 4 bases from J, with 16 bases in between. CDR1 and CDR2 from the germline V gene are SNHLY and FYNNEI. The CDR3: CASSGVGKTIYGYTF. Written as DNA, the CDR3 is TGTGCCAGCAGTGGCGTAGGTAAGACTATCTATGGCTACACCTTC.

The chain employs TRBV6-6 and TRBJ2-3; 10 bases line up with TRBD1. With 5 bases clipped from V and 2 bases from J, the junction kept 13 bases outside the gene matches. Germline V gene lookup returns CDR1 MNHNY and CDR2 SVGAGI (reference sequence). The CDR3 is made up of 18 amino acids. The CDR3 here is CASSPIPRQGAHTDTQYF. The CDR3 region has the DNA TGTGCCAGCAGTCCAATTCCGAGACAGGGGGCGCACACAGATACGCAGTATTTT.

The chain links TRBV2 to TRBJ1-2, with 9 nucleotides matching TRBD1. CDR3 length: 13 residues. V dropped 6 bases and J dropped 8; count of bases not matched to a gene: 7. Germline CDR1 reads SNHLY; CDR2 reads FYNNEI. CDR3 region: CASSSTGGLGYTF. The CDR3 DNA follows: TGTGCCAGCAGCTCCACAGGGGGCTTAGGCTACACCTTC.

The gene calls are TRBV5-1 and TRBJ2-7, with TRBD2 as a possible D gene (5 bases). The V gene's germline CDR1 is SGHRS and CDR2 YFSETQ. The CDR3 has 13 amino acids. V was cut by 2 bases and J by 7 bases, with 13 bases left in between. The DNA for the CDR3 is TGCGCCAGCAGCTTTTTATGGGCGGGTGAGCAGTACTTC. Protein sequence: CASSFLWAGEQYF.

The chain has TRBV7-3 and TRBJ1-2, with 12 bases matching TRBD1. The ends lost 5 bases at V and 9 bases at J; junction bases unmatched: 4. This CDR3 is built from 13 residues. Germline V gene lookup returns CDR1 SGHTA and CDR2 FQGTGA. The CDR3 DNA reads TGTGCCAGCAGCCCCGGGACAGGGGGCAGCTACACCTTC. This gives the protein CASSPGTGGSYTF.

V gene TRBV4-1 combines with J gene TRBJ2-2; D is unresolved. Trimming shortened V by 4 bases and J by 3 bases, and 12 bases separated the two germline ends. The germline V gene has CDR1 MGHRA and CDR2 YSYEKL. This CDR3 has 15 amino acids. The CDR3 region has the DNA TGCGCCAGCAGCCTTGGCCAGGTCTACACCGGGGAGCTGTTTTTT. Translated, it gives CASSLGQVYTGELFF.

The genes are TRBV18 and TRBJ2-5, with 8 bases aligning to TRBD2. This CDR3 has 14 residues. The germline CDR1 and CDR2 sequences are KGHSH and LQKENI. Trimming cost V 5 bases and J 5 bases; bases outside gene matches: 7. The CDR3 sequence is CASSGPGGPETQYF. For the CDR3, the DNA is TGTGCCAGCTCAGGACCGGGGGGGCCGGAGACCCAGTACTTC.

This chain links TRBV4-2 with TRBJ2-2, with 8 bases that match TRBD2. CDR1 is LGHNA and CDR2 is YNFKEQ in the germline V gene. The CDR3 totals 16 residues. With V trimmed by 1 base and J by 3 bases, 4 bases remained unmatched. CDR3 coding DNA: TGTGCCAGCAGCCAAGCGGGGGGGCTCTACACCGGGGAGCTGTTTTTT. Translation gives CASSQAGGLYTGELFF.

J is TRBJ2-7 and V is TRBV12-3 or TRBV12-4; no firm D call. The CDR3 sequence is 13 residues long. The germline V and J ends were trimmed by 6 bases and 2 bases, with 11 bases remaining between them. This CDR3 is CASRIASTYEQYF. CDR3 DNA: TGTGCCAGCAGAATTGCGTCTACCTACGAGCAGTACTTC.

This rearrangement joins TRBV7-2 to TRBJ2-4; 8 bases are a match to TRBD2. The CDR3 sequence is 16 residues long. V was pared by 7 bases and J by 1 base, with 9 bases of the junction left unmatched. Per germline, CDR1 SGHTA and CDR2 FQGNSA. The CDR3 loop reads CASTPDGGAAKNIQYF. For the CDR3, the DNA is TGTGCCAGCACCCCCGACGGGGGGGCGGCCAAAAACATTCAGTACTTC. Looking up the rest from reference TRBV7-2 and TRBJ2-4 gives the full variable domain: GAGVSQSPSNKVTEKGKDVELRCDPISGHTALYWYRQSLGQGLEFLIYFQGNSAPDKSGLPSDRFSAERTGGSVSTLTIQRTQQEDSAVYLCASTPDGGAAKNIQYFGAGTRLSVL.

The chain recombines TRBV5-1 with TRBJ1-2, with a weak D call TRBD1 (5 bases). Between the trimmed V and J ends, which lost 1 base and 8 bases, there was a span of 18 bases. The germline V gene encodes CDR1 SGHRS and CDR2 YFSETQ. The CDR3 is 15 amino acids. The CDR3 DNA reads as TGCGCCAGCAGCTTGCGCCGGGACTTAGTTTCAGGCTACACCTTC. Residues: CASSLRRDLVSGYTF.

The CDR3 region is CASSLGTDNTEAFF. For the CDR3, the DNA is TGCGCCAGCAGCCTCGGGACAGACAACACTGAAGCTTTCTTT. The chain carries TRBV5-1 and TRBJ1-1; 7 bases are a match to TRBD1. Germline values: CDR1 SGHRS, CDR2 YFSETQ. J lost 2 bases, V lost 4 bases, and 5 bases had no gene match. The CDR3 runs 14 residues.

This clone has only a few counts. The chain is built from TRBV5-8 and TRBJ2-3; weak D call: TRBD1 (5 bases). CDR1 and CDR2 from the germline V gene are SGHTS and YDEGEE. The CDR3 is 15 amino acids. V was clipped by 2 bases and J by 5 bases, with 15 bases between them. The CDR3: CASSLTGDVVDTQYF. CDR3 DNA: TGTGCCAGCAGCTTAACAGGCGACGTCGTAGATACGCAGTATTTT. Together with reference TRBV5-8 and TRBJ2-3, the CDR3 gives the full variable domain: EAGVTQSPTHLIKTRGQQATLRCSPISGHTSVYWYQQALGLGLQFLLWYDEGEERNRGNFPPRFSGRQFPNYSSELNVNALELEDSALYLCASSLTGDVVDTQYFGPGTRLTVL.

This chain uses TRBV7-2 with TRBJ1-1; a weak D match, TRBD1 (6 bases). The V gene lost 6 bases and the J gene lost 4 bases, with 18 bases spanning the gap. Per germline, CDR1 SGHTA and CDR2 FQGNSA. The CDR3 consists of 15 residues. CDR3 sequence (DNA): TGTGCCAGCAGTAACAAGGGGGGGGCCCCCACTGAAGCTTTCTTT. This codes for CASSNKGGAPTEAFF. Drawing the rest from reference TRBV7-2 and TRBJ1-1, the complete variable domain is GAGVSQSPSNKVTEKGKDVELRCDPISGHTALYWYRQSLGQGLEFLIYFQGNSAPDKSGLPSDRFSAERTGGSVSTLTIQRTQQEDSAVYLCASSNKGGAPTEAFFGQGTRLTVV.

This chain uses TRBV19 with TRBJ2-7; no definite D call. Germline V gene data show CDR1 as LNHDA and CDR2 as SQIVND (reference sequence). V lost 6 bases and J lost 3, with 15 bases in between. The CDR3 is 14 amino acids. CDR3 loop: CASSPGPRSYEQYF. In DNA form, the CDR3 reads TGTGCCAGTAGCCCGGGTCCAAGGAGCTACGAGCAGTACTTC.

This chain links TRBV3-1 (or the pseudogene TRBV3-2) with TRBJ1-6; D is possibly TRBD1 (5 bases). CDR1 and CDR2 (germline): LGHDT, YNNKEL (reference sequence). The CDR3 consists of 16 residues. Between the trimmed V and J ends, which lost 0 bases and 7 bases, there was a span of 13 bases. Here the CDR3 DNA reads TGTGCCAGCAGCCAAGATCTCCGGGGGAGAAATTCACCCCTCCACTTT. This codes for CASSQDLRGRNSPLHF.

V is TRBV7-3 and J is TRBJ2-2, with 7 bases lining up with TRBD1. CDR1 and CDR2 (germline): SGHTA, FQGTGA. CDR3 size: 14 residues. The J segment lost 6 bases and the V segment lost 5 bases, leaving 6 bases of the junction unmatched. CDR3 in DNA: TGTGCCAGCAGCCAACTCACAGGGGCCGGGGAGCTGTTTTTT. Translation: CASSQLTGAGELFF.

Only a few counts were recorded for this clone. The chain is built from TRBV4-1 and TRBJ2-1, with 12 bases identical to TRBD2. V was pared by 4 bases and J by 0 bases, with 16 bases of the junction left unmatched. Germline loops: CDR1 MGHRA, CDR2 YSYEKL. The CDR3 has 21 residues. For the CDR3, the DNA is TGCGCCAGCAGCCCCAGTAAATTAACTAGCGGGGGGCCGAACTCCTACAATGAGCAGTTCTTC. Translation gives CASSPSKLTSGGPNSYNEQFF.

The rearrangement links TRBV25-1 to TRBJ2-7, with 7 bases lining up with TRBD2. Per germline, CDR1 MGHDK and CDR2 SYGVNS. The V segment lost 1 base and the J segment 4 bases; nucleotides outside the gene matches: 4. The CDR3 has 14 residues. CDR3 in DNA: TGTGCCAGCAGTGAATTGGGAGCGGGGTACGAGCAGTACTTC. Translated: CASSELGAGYEQYF.

This clone was recorded once. This CDR3 reads CANSGGFRQPQHF. As DNA, the CDR3 is TGTGCCAACTCAGGGGGCTTTAGACAGCCCCAGCATTTT. V gene TRBV6-5 combines with J gene TRBJ1-5; 8 positions match TRBD1. This CDR3 region has 13 residues. The germline V gene encodes CDR1 MNHEY and CDR2 SVGAGI. Unmatched junction bases numbered 9, after V lost 10 bases and J lost 7 bases.

This clone has a single count. V is TRBV11-2 and J is TRBJ2-7; 10 bases match TRBD1. V gave up 5 bases and J gave up 2 bases; unmatched junction bases: 6. CDR1 and CDR2 (germline): SGHAT, FQNNGV. This CDR3 is 15 amino acids long. The CDR3 loop reads CASSLGTGATYEQYF. The CDR3 coding sequence is TGTGCCAGCAGCCTCGGGACAGGGGCCACCTACGAGCAGTACTTC.